This T cell receptor (beta chain) originates from a study of response to subunit inactivated influenza vaccine listed by TCRdb under 2018. Background on the whole study: Deep quantitative profiling of the T cell receptor repertoire was used in the study to follow responses to a trivalent subunit inactivated influenza vaccine.

What the study reported, not specific to this receptor: It was suggested by the authors that each seasonal influenza vaccination may recruit only a limited number of new T cells.

Libraries were made using RT-PCR. Reads for this sample came from an Illumina HiSeq 2500. TCRdb reprocessing: public reads trimmed at Q25 with fastp, clones called with MiXCR, in-frame beta chains kept. Duplicate CDR3 protein sequences are folded into a single record with the most common DNA and genes. The sample data list about half a million distinct CDR3 sequences, and roughly 27% of these were observed just once. 1.5% to 2% of the sample rests with the top ten. Concerning this clonotype itself: The specificity of this receptor is unknown. No quality values exist for individual bases; no much larger clone is one base distant.

V is trimmed back by 1 base and J by 5 bases, and the junction contains 5 bases that no gene match accounts for. The CDR1 and CDR2 encoded by the germline V gene (reference sequence) are LNHNV and YYDKDF. CDR3 length: 15 amino acids, cysteine to phenylalanine. Kept here is only the CDR3 DNA, which spans 45 bases and is read in frame from base 1. The sequencing used CD4+ T cells sorted from PBMCs, collected roughly 5 days after vaccination. This receptor chain uses TRBV15 and TRBJ2-1; TRBD2 matches 7 bases in the middle. This sequence was found in a man in his forties or fifties who received an inactivated influenza vaccine. Donor details come from another sample of the same person, matched by shared clones. The CDR3 protein: CATSRGLAADNEQFF. The DNA sequence reads TGTGCCACCAGCAGAGGTCTAGCGGCGGACAATGAGCAGTTCTTC.